Reported below is one T cell receptor beta chain. The sample comes from a study of control samples from healthy donors and cancer patients. Sequencing was performed with immunoSEQ multiplex PCR; in TCRdb, only in-frame clones are kept and a portion is missing. The sample holds tens of thousands of clones, approximately 87% seen once. The specimen sequenced was PBMCs. This clonotype originated in a woman aged 40 to 55 with lung cancer.

The CDR3 DNA reads TGTGCCAGCAGTTTAATGTCGGACAGGGGGCTCGAGCAGTACTTC. Translated: CASSLMSDRGLEQYF. The gene calls are TRBV28 and TRBJ2-7; 11 positions agree with TRBD1. With V trimmed by 2 bases and J by 6 bases, 6 bases remained unmatched. Germline V gives CDR1 MDHEN, CDR2 SYDVKM. CDR3 length equals 15 residues.